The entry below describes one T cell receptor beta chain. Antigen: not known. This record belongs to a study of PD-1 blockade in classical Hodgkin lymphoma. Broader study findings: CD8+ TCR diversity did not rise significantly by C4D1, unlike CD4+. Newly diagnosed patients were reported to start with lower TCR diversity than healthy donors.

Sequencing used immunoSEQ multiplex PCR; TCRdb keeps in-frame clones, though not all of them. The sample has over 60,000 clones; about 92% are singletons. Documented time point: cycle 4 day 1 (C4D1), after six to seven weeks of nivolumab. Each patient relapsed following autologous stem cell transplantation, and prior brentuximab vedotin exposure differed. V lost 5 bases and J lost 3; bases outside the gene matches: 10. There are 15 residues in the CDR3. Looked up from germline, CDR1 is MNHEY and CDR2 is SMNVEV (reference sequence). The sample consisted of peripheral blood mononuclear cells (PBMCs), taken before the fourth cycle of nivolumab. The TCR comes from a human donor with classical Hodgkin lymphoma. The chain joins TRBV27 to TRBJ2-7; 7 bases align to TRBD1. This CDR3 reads CASSPPGTAFYEQYF. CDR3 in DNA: TGTGCCAGCAGTCCACCCGGGACAGCGTTCTACGAGCAGTACTTC.